The next 24 T cell receptor beta chains were all read from a single sample in a study of PD-L1 blockade in urothelial cancer. Using immunoSEQ multiplex PCR, the repertoire was profiled, and TCRdb retains in-frame clones only, with some absent. The sample consists of about 37,000 clones, 70% to 85% of them appearing once. The sample consisted of PBMCs, taken around atezolizumab (anti-PD-L1) treatment. Receptors were obtained from a man aged 55 to 70 with urothelial cancer.

The V gene is TRBV6-6, the J gene TRBJ2-3; maybe TRBD1 (5 bases). The CDR3 contains 12 residues. Trimming removed 10 bases from V and 1 base from J, with 9 bases in between. Germline V gene data show CDR1 as MNHNY and CDR2 as SVGAGI (reference sequence). In DNA, the CDR3 is TGTGCCACCCTACAGGGCACAGATACGCAGTATTTT. This gives the protein CATLQGTDTQYF.

The chain has TRBV28 and TRBJ1-4, with 8 nucleotides matching TRBD1. Germline values: CDR1 MDHEN, CDR2 SYDVKM. This CDR3 contains 16 residues. With 5 bases clipped from V and 2 bases from J, the junction kept 7 bases outside the gene matches. The CDR3 nucleotides read TGTGCCAGCAGTCCCCGACAGGGGAACACTAATGAAAAACTGTTTTTT. This sequence encodes CASSPRQGNTNEKLFF.

This chain joins TRBV28 and TRBJ2-3, with 9 bases lining up with TRBD1. The CDR3 totals 18 residues. V trimming: 0 bases; J trimming: 0 bases; junction bases outside the gene matches: 7. Germline V lookup: CDR1 MDHEN, CDR2 SYDVKM. For the CDR3, the DNA is TGTGCCAGCAGTTTATGCCGACAGGGGGAAGCTAGCACAGATACGCAGTATTTT. This codes for CASSLCRQGEASTDTQYF.

This clone has a handful of counts. The chain combines TRBV5-1 with TRBJ2-7; 8 bases fit TRBD2. The CDR3 totals 16 residues. Germline CDR1 and CDR2: SGHRS and YFSETQ. The junction had 9 bases not matched to a gene; V was cut back by 4 bases and J by 0 bases. The CDR3 region has the DNA TGCGCCAGCAGCCGGGAGGGACGGCCGAGCTCCTACGAGCAGTACTTC. Its translation is CASSREGRPSSYEQYF.

V usage is TRBV7-2 and J usage is TRBJ2-5, with D possibly matching TRBD1 (5 bases). This CDR3 has 13 residues. Trimming took 4 bases from V and 2 from J, leaving 8 bases between them. CDR1 is SGHTA and CDR2 is FQGNSA in the germline V gene. The CDR3 nucleotides read TGTGCCAGCAGCTACGACAGTCAAGAGACCCAGTACTTC. As protein: CASSYDSQETQYF.

The gene calls are TRBV21-1 and TRBJ1-4; the table's D call, TRBD1, was not checked against the DNA. TRBV21-1 is flagged as a pseudogene. The CDR3 has 15 amino acids. The CDR3 DNA is TGTGCCAGCAGCACTGCAGGGGCAACTAATGAAAAACTGTTTTTT. Translating it yields CASSTAGATNEKLFF.

The chain couples TRBV28 to TRBJ2-7, with 9 positions matching TRBD1. This CDR3 spans 13 amino acids. Germline V gives CDR1 MDHEN, CDR2 SYDVKM. Trimming removed 6 bases from V and 4 bases from J; junction bases left unmatched: 4. The CDR3 is CASRGTGKYEQYF. CDR3 nucleotides: TGTGCCAGCAGGGGGACAGGGAAATACGAGCAGTACTTC.

The chain has TRBV2 and TRBJ2-2, with 7 bases identical to TRBD1. The CDR3 extends over 15 amino acids. Unmatched junction bases numbered 7, after V lost 3 bases and J lost 6 bases. Germline CDR1 reads SNHLY; CDR2 reads FYNNEI. CDR3 loop: CASSERGLLAGELFF. The CDR3 bases are TGTGCCAGCAGTGAGAGGGGGCTTTTGGCCGGGGAGCTGTTTTTT.

This clone was detected a few times. The chain combines TRBV5-8 with TRBJ1-2, with 8 nucleotides matching TRBD1. V was pared by 3 bases and J by 4 bases, with 8 bases of the junction left unmatched. This CDR3 is built from 15 residues. Per the germline V gene, CDR1 is SGHTS and CDR2 is YDEGEE. In nucleotides, the CDR3 is TGTGCCAGCAGCTGGGAGAGGACAGGGAGCTATGGCTACACCTTC. Translation: CASSWERTGSYGYTF.

This clone was seen once. This chain links TRBV7-2 with TRBJ2-2, with TRBD1 matching 7 bases. Germline V gene lookup returns CDR1 SGHTA and CDR2 FQGNSA. The junction had 1 base not matched to a gene; V was cut back by 4 bases and J by 5 bases. The length of the CDR3 is 13 residues. The DNA of the CDR3 is TGTGCCAGCAGCTCAGGGGGAACCGGGGAGCTGTTTTTT. This encodes CASSSGGTGELFF.

V is TRBV7-9 and J is TRBJ2-6; no clear D gene. The length of the CDR3 is 17 residues. Trimming shortened V by 5 bases and J by 6 bases, and 20 bases separated the two germline ends. The germline V gene has CDR1 SEHNR and CDR2 FQNEAQ (reference sequence). The CDR3: CASSPVLSRVEANVLTF. CDR3 DNA sequence: TGTGCCAGCAGCCCGGTGCTTTCACGGGTCGAGGCCAACGTCCTGACTTTC.

This clone qualifies as large. V gene TRBV30 combines with J gene TRBJ1-6, with 7 bases fitting TRBD1. The CDR3 length is 14 residues. Germline trimming cut 0 bases from V and 7 bases from J; bases unmatched to any gene: 3. Germline CDR1 GTSNPN, CDR2 SVGIG (reference sequence). This CDR3 reads CAWSVGTENSPLHF. The CDR3 bases are TGTGCCTGGAGTGTAGGGACAGAGAATTCACCCCTCCACTTT.

The chain has TRBV5-1 and TRBJ1-1; maybe TRBD1 (5 bases). Germline loops: CDR1 SGHRS, CDR2 YFSETQ. This CDR3 has 14 amino acids. V was trimmed by 0 bases and J by 6 bases, leaving 12 bases between them. The CDR3 spells CASSLGYRGAEAFF. CDR3 nucleotides: TGCGCCAGCAGCTTGGGGTATAGGGGCGCTGAAGCTTTCTTT.

The gene calls are TRBV5-1 and TRBJ2-7; D possibly corresponds to TRBD1 (7 bases). The germline V gene has CDR1 SGHRS and CDR2 YFSETQ. V shed 7 bases and J shed 3 bases, with 14 bases lying between them. CDR3 length: 13 residues. CDR3 sequence: CASRRDSVYEQYF. The DNA of the CDR3 is TGCGCCAGCCGGCGGGACAGTGTCTACGAGCAGTACTTC.

This clone was found once. The CDR3 sequence is CAWSVWGQGLIYNSPLHF. CDR3 bases: TGTGCCTGGAGTGTATGGGGACAGGGGTTGATCTATAATTCACCCCTCCACTTT. V usage is TRBV30 and J usage is TRBJ1-6, with 10 bases that match TRBD1. Germline V CDR1 and CDR2: GTSNPN, SVGIG (reference sequence). Trimming took 0 bases from V and 3 from J; bases not matched to a gene: 8. This CDR3 comprises 18 residues.

The chain combines TRBV28 with TRBJ2-5, with TRBD2 matching 8 bases. The trim removed 8 bases at V and 5 bases at J, leaving 22 bases unmatched. This CDR3 is built from 18 residues. Germline assignment: CDR1 MDHEN and CDR2 SYDVKM. The CDR3 loop reads CASSPPPGNSGTWETQYF. The CDR3 DNA sequence: TGTGCCAGCTCCCCCCCTCCAGGAAATAGCGGGACCTGGGAGACCCAGTACTTC.

The V gene is TRBV6-5, the J gene TRBJ2-1, with D possibly matching TRBD1 (6 bases). Germline CDR1 is MNHEY and CDR2 is SVGAGI. Deletions cut 10 bases from V and 0 bases from J, with 16 bases between. CDR3 length: 15 amino acids. The CDR3 is CAIGGLGTSYNEQFF. As DNA, the CDR3 is TGTGCCATTGGGGGCTTGGGGACCTCCTACAATGAGCAGTTCTTC.

This clone was counted only a few times. As DNA, the CDR3 is TGTGCCAGCAGCTTCCTACCCTCGACAGGGAACGAGCAGTACTTC. Residues: CASSFLPSTGNEQYF. The chain joins TRBV7-9 to TRBJ2-7, with 7 bases aligning to TRBD1. The germline V gene has CDR1 SEHNR and CDR2 FQNEAQ (reference sequence). The CDR3 has 15 amino acids. The J segment lost 5 bases and the V segment lost 3 bases, leaving 10 bases of the junction unmatched.

In its sample, this clone was seen a few times. This chain connects TRBV6-5 to TRBJ1-1; 7 bases agree with TRBD1. The CDR3 has 13 amino acids. V dropped 6 bases and J dropped 5; count of bases not matched to a gene: 6. Germline assignment: CDR1 MNHEY and CDR2 SVGAGI. This chain's CDR3 is CASSQNRGTEAFF. DNA of the CDR3: TGTGCCAGCAGCCAGAACAGGGGAACTGAAGCTTTCTTT.

V is TRBV5-1 and J is TRBJ2-1; perhaps TRBD2 as D (5 bases). CDR3 length: 15 residues. In germline, CDR1 is SGHRS, CDR2 YFSETQ. V was pared by 4 bases and J by 9 bases, with 20 bases between. The DNA of the CDR3 is TGCGCCAGCAGCGCCATGACTGTTTCTGAGGGTGAGCAGTTCTTC. This gives the protein CASSAMTVSEGEQFF. Full variable domain (rest looked up from reference TRBV5-1 and TRBJ2-1): KAGVTQTPRYLIKTRGQQVTLSCSPISGHRSVSWYQQTPGQGLQFLFEYFSETQRNKGNFPGRFSGRQFSNSRSEMNVSTLELGDSALYLCASSAMTVSEGEQFFGPGTRLTVL.

In its sample, this clone was seen once. This chain connects TRBV11-2 to TRBJ2-6; a possible D gene is TRBD1 (6 bases). This CDR3 region has 17 residues. Between the trimmed V and J ends, which lost 5 bases and 0 bases, there was a span of 14 bases. The germline CDR1 and CDR2 sequences are SGHAT and FQNNGV. CDR3 protein: CASSEGTTLSGANVLTF. CDR3 nucleotides: TGTGCCAGCAGCGAAGGGACAACCCTCTCTGGGGCCAACGTCCTGACTTTC.

This clone was detected only once. The chain combines TRBV27 with TRBJ2-1, with TRBD2 matching over 7 bases. Germline CDR1 reads MNHEY; CDR2 reads SMNVEV (reference sequence). CDR3 length: 16 amino acids. The J segment lost 7 bases and the V segment lost 5 bases, leaving 14 bases of the junction unmatched. CDR3 coding DNA: TGTGCCAGCAGTCGTCAGCCGACTAGCTGGGGGAATGAGCAGTTCTTC. This encodes CASSRQPTSWGNEQFF.

The J gene is TRBJ2-7, the V gene TRBV6-5; 11 bases align to TRBD2. V was pared by 1 base and J by 2 bases, with 1 base of the junction left unmatched. The CDR3 has 15 residues. Germline loops: CDR1 MNHEY, CDR2 SVGAGI. The CDR3, as DNA: TGTGCCAGCAGTTACTTTAGCGGGGGGGCCTACGAGCAGTACTTC. Its translation: CASSYFSGGAYEQYF.

The chain employs TRBV6-5 and TRBJ1-5, with 9 bases fitting TRBD1. The germline V gene has CDR1 MNHEY and CDR2 SVGAGI. J lost 1 base, V lost 6 bases, and 4 bases had no gene match. This CDR3 is 15 amino acids long. CDR3 bases: TGTGCCAGCAGGATAGGACAGGGGAGCAATCAGCCCCAGCATTTT. Residues: CASRIGQGSNQPQHF.